One T cell receptor beta chain is described in this entry. Its recognized antigen is unknown. Base qualities are not recorded, but no much larger clone differs from it by a single base. Using the deep immunoSEQ assay, TCR CDR3 regions were amplified from genomic DNA by multiplex PCR. Genomic DNA extracted from each cell subset was distributed evenly over all wells of several immunoSEQ 96-well plates, and each plate served as one replicate. For sorted subsets, each replicate PCR was loaded with around 200 ng genomic DNA, equivalent to roughly 30,000 T cell genomes. Purified libraries were quantified with a Qubit 3.0 fluorometer, sized on a Bioanalyzer 2100, and re-quantified with the KAPA Library Quantification kit. Each immunoSEQ 96-well plate was sequenced on its own single-read 150-cycle Illumina NextSeq 550 flow cell. The source study handled its data this way. Because only junctional sequences without quality scores were contained in the immunoSEQ output, filtering matching that applied to full-length reads could not be performed. To assign V/J genes and CDR3, sequences were annotated using PyIR, a Python wrapper for IgBLAST v1.9, with IMGT germline references. Reads were removed for weak V/J assignments (E-value above 1e-6), missing CDR3, stop codons, out-of-frame junctions, or ambiguous translated residues. V3J clonotypes were defined as sequences sharing the same inferred V gene, J gene, and CDR3 amino acid sequence. Percentage overlap between repertoires was calculated by dividing the number of shared unique clonotypes by the size of the smaller repertoire. Repertoire richness was assessed with RTK rarefaction, the Chao1 estimator, and Recon v2.1 estimates of unobserved clonotypes. Generation probabilities for all TCRbeta clonotypes obtained by the gDNA method from several donors were computed using OLGA. Not all clones reach the TCRdb copy of this immuneACCESS table, which keeps in-frame sequences only. Checked studies attribute under half of the gap to unresolved V genes and leave the rest unexplained. The V and J calls and clone size are taken from that table; D and trimming were inferred from the DNA. In this sample the table shows over 1.5 million clones, under 99% of which occur a single time. The top ten constitute approximately 0.45% of the sample.

The CDR3, cysteine through phenylalanine, is 14 amino acids long. The CDR3 DNA has 42 bases and is translated from base 1. Trimming at the junction amounts to 6 bases on V and 0 bases on J, and the germline ends lie 10 bases apart. Reading the germline V gene gives CDR1 SNHLY and CDR2 FYNNEI. The data were taken from a study of shared clonotypes between healthy human individuals (TCRdb year 2020). About the investigation overall: The cohort comprised a couple of women and a few men aged 18 to 49 years. Blood TCR repertoires of five healthy adults were deeply sequenced to estimate repertoire size and the extent of clonotype sharing between individuals. Per donor, three plates each were used for CD4 naive and CD4 memory, two for CD8 naive, and one for CD8 memory. To increase sequencing depth and limit assay-specific biases, TCR repertoire library preparation and sequencing were carried out by different laboratories using diverse techniques. Leukapheresis yielded between about 0.9 and 9.5 billion PBMCs per donor.

Healthy HIV-negative adults with no recently reported acute infections or vaccinations were included as donors. All donors were Caucasian adults living in Nashville, Tennessee, USA. Magnetic negative selection was used to enrich CD4+ T cells, after which naive cells were positively selected on CD45RA and the negative fraction became the memory subset. Blood was obtained by leukapheresis, after which PBMCs were separated by Ficoll-Histopaque density gradient centrifugation and cryopreserved in liquid nitrogen vapor phase. Analytical flow cytometry was used to check the purity and quantity of each magnetically sorted T cell population. From each sorted fraction, genomic DNA was isolated and quantified by UV absorbance on a Nanodrop 2000c. The paper as a whole reports these results and caveats: Sampling was restricted to blood, and TCR repertoires in tissue are likely to differ from TCR repertoires in blood. Rarefaction of sorted-subset datasets indicated incomplete sequencing despite the large sequencing depth. Across a handful of donors, around 5% of naive CD4, roughly 3.3% of naive CD8, 2% to 2.5% of memory CD4, and approximately 0.4% of memory CD8 clonotypes were shared. Estimated clonotype richness was generally larger for naive than for memory subsets. Pairwise subsampling led to the expectation that sequencing depth would affect the degree of clonotype sharing among donors. The small number of donors limited the genetic and exposure-history diversity represented. Compared with non-shared clonotypes, the clonotypes found in all four sorted-subset donors had higher generation probabilities.

This clonotype was sampled from a man aged 25-45 years in good health. Sequenced sample: naive CD4+ T cells sorted from blood. Read against the paper, the sample's cell subset or site label means: CD45RA+ positively selected. In this chain, TRBV2 is recombined with TRBJ2-3; the D segment is perhaps TRBD1 or TRBD2, each sharing 5 matched bases. The DNA sequence reads TGTGCCAGCAGGGGACCTCTTAGCACAGATACGCAGTATTTT. Translation gives CASRGPLSTDTQYF. The CDR3, completed at both ends by the reference TRBV2 and TRBJ2-3 genes, gives the full variable domain EPEVTQTPSHQVTQMGQEVILRCVPISNHLYFYWYRQILGQKVEFLVSFYNNEISEKSEIFDDQFSVERPDGSNFTLKIRSTKLEDSAMYFCASRGPLSTDTQYFGPGTRLTVL.